This T cell receptor beta chain was identified in a study of blood T cell repertoires in COVID-19. Across the study: The study drew acute and convalescent COVID-19 samples from the United States, Italy and Spain. T cells, B-cell-depleted T cells, or PBMCs provided the cDNA or gDNA that served as material.

Sequencing was performed with immunoSEQ multiplex PCR; in TCRdb, only in-frame clones are kept and a portion is missing. Counted here are approximately 90,000 clones, approximately 90% occurring once; the ten biggest clones make up approximately 1.5%. In germline, CDR1 is DFQATT, CDR2 SNEGSKA (reference sequence). This CDR3 has 12 amino acids. V shed 6 bases and J 4 bases; nucleotides not matched to a gene: 5. Sequencing was performed on peripheral blood. The genes are TRBV20-1 and TRBJ1-2, with 7 bases aligning to TRBD1. This receptor was identified in a man aged 60-69 years with acute or convalescent COVID-19. The CDR3, as DNA: TGCAGTGCCAGTGGGACAGTCTATGGCTACACCTTC. This codes for CSASGTVYGYTF.